The 7 T cell receptor beta chains below all came from one sample that was sequenced in a study of T cells in Graves' hyperthyroidism and ophthalmopathy. The CDR3 regions of TCR beta were amplified from RNA transcripts. A first-round RT-PCR of the TCR CDR3 used the HTBI primer set. TCRdb fed the multiplex PCR reads into MiXCR, producing one record per CDR3 protein. The top ten clones hold 34% of a sample with 45,000 to 55,000 distinct CDR3 sequences, roughly 51% of them seen once. The sequenced material came from peripheral blood or thyroid tissue (not recorded which). All receptors derive from a man aged 18 to 29 with Graves' hyperthyroidism.

This clonotype was observed at least ten times. V gene TRBV6-5 combines with J gene TRBJ1-1; D gene ambiguous. In germline, CDR1 is MNHEY, CDR2 SVGAGI. Between the trimmed V and J ends, which lost 3 bases and 1 base, there was a span of 12 bases. The CDR3 has 15 residues. CDR3 coding DNA: TGTGCCAGCAGTTATAAAGAAAAGACGAACACTGAAGCTTTCTTT. As protein: CASSYKEKTNTEAFF.

CDR3 DNA: TGTGCCAGCAGCTTAGCGGGGGTGTACCAAGAGACCCAGTACTTC. This sequence encodes CASSLAGVYQETQYF. The chain joins TRBV7-2 to TRBJ2-5; D is perhaps TRBD1 or TRBD2 (5 bases each). Per germline, CDR1 SGHTA and CDR2 FQGNSA. The CDR3 loop spans 15 amino acids. Trimming took off 0 bases at V and 0 bases at J, with 8 bases between the two ends.

The J gene is TRBJ2-2, the V gene TRBV7-1, with 14 bases identical to TRBD2. TRBV7-1 is recorded as an ORF, its role being uncertain. The V gene end was trimmed by 3 bases and the J gene end by 3 bases; junction bases not matched to a gene: 3. The CDR3 sequence is 17 residues long. CDR3 bases: TGTGCCAGCAGCTCGGGACTAGCGGGGGAGTACACCGGGGAGCTGTTTTTT. Translation: CASSSGLAGEYTGELFF.

The gene calls are TRBV24-1 and TRBJ1-5, with 7 bases that match TRBD1. Germline CDR1 is KGHDR and CDR2 is SFDVKD. This CDR3 is 12 amino acids long. V dropped 7 bases and J dropped 4; count of bases not matched to a gene: 0. The CDR3 region is CATRTGNQPQHF. CDR3 bases: TGTGCCACCAGGACAGGGAATCAGCCCCAGCATTTT.

Ten or more counts support this clonotype. This chain links TRBV6-1 with TRBJ2-7; 9 bases fit TRBD1. The junction had 4 bases not matched to a gene; V was cut back by 6 bases and J by 1 base. From germline, CDR1 is MNHNS and CDR2 SASEGT. This CDR3 has 14 amino acids. The CDR3 here is CASRTGGVSYEQYF. DNA for the CDR3: TGTGCCAGCAGGACAGGGGGGGTATCCTACGAGCAGTACTTC.

V is TRBV6-1 and J is TRBJ1-2; the D is unclear. The CDR3 runs to 13 residues. The germline V gene encodes CDR1 MNHNS and CDR2 SASEGT. Trimming stripped 6 bases from V and 0 bases from J, with 8 bases between. The CDR3 loop is CASSGLANYGYTF. The CDR3 region has the DNA TGTGCCAGCAGCGGATTGGCTAACTATGGCTACACCTTC.

The table lists this clonotype with a few counts. The CDR3 sequence: CASSPRDSYNGYTF. CDR3 coding DNA: TGTGCCAGCAGCCCCCGGGACAGCTATAATGGCTACACCTTC. This rearrangement joins TRBV7-9 to TRBJ1-2; TRBD1 matches 7 bases. The CDR3 runs 14 residues. Trimming took 5 bases from V and 6 from J; bases not matched to a gene: 9. From germline, CDR1 is SEHNR and CDR2 FQNEAQ (reference sequence).